Sequencing of this TCR beta chain was carried out in a study of cytomegalovirus exposure and HLA in healthy donors. The wider study: Both the 100 to 150 validation repertoires and the 666 first-cohort repertoires used the same platform, as reported by a later analysis. Regarding the study as a whole: Usually a TCR sequence was rare, but some public TCRs were found in many donors.

Trimming removed 4 bases from V and 7 bases from J, with 11 bases in between. The germline CDR1 and CDR2 sequences are SGHTA and FQGTGA. This CDR3 is built from 12 residues. Sequencing used immunoSEQ multiplex PCR; TCRdb keeps in-frame clones, though not all of them. The data contain about 74,000 clones, approximately 95% of them singletons. Points on this clone: What it recognizes is unknown.

Sequenced input: PBMCs. The chain carries TRBV7-3 and TRBJ2-7; TRBD2 is a possible D gene (7 bases). This TCR came from a young man in good health and CMV-seropositive. The CDR3 coding sequence is TGTGCCAGCAGCTCACAGGGAGGGGAGCAGTACTTC. Encoded protein: CASSSQGGEQYF.